This T cell receptor (beta chain) appears in the sequencing data of a study of T-cell reconstitution after alpha-beta-depleted transplantation in children. Findings and limits, study-wide: Several hundred graft clones that had expanded were reportedly the source of alpha-beta T cells about two months after transplant.

V was pared by 3 bases and J by 0 bases, with 12 bases of the junction left unmatched. This CDR3 region has 19 residues. Germline V lookup: CDR1 SGHRS, CDR2 YFSETQ. Concerning this clonotype itself: The antigen is undetermined.

Unique molecular identifiers were built into the TCRbeta library. A single record per CDR3 protein comes from TCRdb applying MiXCR to the PCR reads. The sample lists around 420,000 distinct CDR3 sequences; roughly 17% were seen once. The material sequenced was PBMCs, mostly from graft donor cells, taken 360 days after TCRalphabeta/CD19-depleted stem cell transplant. The TCR sequence derives from a boy in the first two years of life who had a stem cell transplant for Wiskott-Aldrich syndrome, so the T cells may come from the graft donor. The chain employs TRBV5-1 and TRBJ2-1, with 10 bases identical to TRBD1. The CDR3 bases are TGCGCCAGCAGCTCCGTCCCGGGACAGGGGTTAAGCTCCTACAATGAGCAGTTCTTC. Its translation is CASSSVPGQGLSSYNEQFF.